Sequencing of this T cell receptor (beta chain) was carried out in a study of cytomegalovirus exposure and HLA in healthy donors. The PCR had 60 Vbeta and 13 Jbeta primers. Data came from immunoSEQ multiplex PCR; TCRdb stores just in-frame clones and leaves some out. This sample yields approximately 260,000 clones, of which over 90% are seen a single time; about 1.5% belongs to the top ten. The study, taken as a whole, reports: Later examination showed HLA-associated TCR beta chains had greater clonal expansion than equally common others. In a later analysis, productive TCRs from donors in an Asian-associated ancestry cluster reportedly carried fewer N-insertions than the cohort mean. The authors later linked a missense DCLRE1C variant to TCR beta V- and J-gene trimming. Excluded: some indistinguishable V segments such as TRBV6-2 and TRBV6-3.

Germline-derived CDR1 and CDR2 are LNHDA and SQIVND (reference sequence). V was pared by 6 bases and J by 9 bases, with 9 bases of the junction left unmatched. There are 15 residues in the CDR3. Worth noting for this clone: Its target is not known.

This TCR came from a girl aged 2 to 10 in good health and CMV-seronegative. This rearrangement joins TRBV19 to TRBJ1-6, with 9 bases aligning to TRBD1. What was sequenced was PBMCs. The CDR3 spells CASSPRDRDASPLHF. In DNA, the CDR3 is TGTGCCAGTAGCCCTAGGGACAGGGACGCTTCACCCCTCCACTTT.